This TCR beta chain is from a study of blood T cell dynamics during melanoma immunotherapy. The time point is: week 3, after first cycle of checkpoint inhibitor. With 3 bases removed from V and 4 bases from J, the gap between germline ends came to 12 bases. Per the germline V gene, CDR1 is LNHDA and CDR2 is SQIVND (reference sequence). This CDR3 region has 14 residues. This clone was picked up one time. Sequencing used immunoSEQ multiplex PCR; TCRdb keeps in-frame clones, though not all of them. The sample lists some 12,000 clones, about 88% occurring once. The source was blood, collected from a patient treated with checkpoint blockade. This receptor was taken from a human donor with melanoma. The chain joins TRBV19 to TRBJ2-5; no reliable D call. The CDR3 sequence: CASSILLGAETQYF. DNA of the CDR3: TGTGCCAGTAGTATCCTCCTCGGAGCAGAGACCCAGTACTTC.